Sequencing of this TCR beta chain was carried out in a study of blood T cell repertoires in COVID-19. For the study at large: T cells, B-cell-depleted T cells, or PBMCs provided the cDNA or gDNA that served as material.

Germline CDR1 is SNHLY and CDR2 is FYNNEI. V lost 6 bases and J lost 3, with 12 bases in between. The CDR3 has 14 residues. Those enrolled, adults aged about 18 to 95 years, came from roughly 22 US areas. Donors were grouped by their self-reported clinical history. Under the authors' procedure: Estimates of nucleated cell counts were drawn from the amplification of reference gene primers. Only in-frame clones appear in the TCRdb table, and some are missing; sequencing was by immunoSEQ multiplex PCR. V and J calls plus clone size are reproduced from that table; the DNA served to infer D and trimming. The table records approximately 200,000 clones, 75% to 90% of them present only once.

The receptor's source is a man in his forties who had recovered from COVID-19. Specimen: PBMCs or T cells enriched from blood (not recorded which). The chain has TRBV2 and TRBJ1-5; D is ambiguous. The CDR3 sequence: CASSAADLNQPQHF. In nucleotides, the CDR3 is TGTGCCAGCAGCGCAGCGGACCTCAATCAGCCCCAGCATTTT.